One sample yielded the 21 T cell receptor beta chains listed below, sequenced in a study of T cell responses to AZD1222 COVID-19 vaccine. Profiling relied on immunoSEQ multiplex PCR, and the TCRdb table lists in-frame clones only, not all of them. The top ten clones hold roughly 10% of a sample with 95,000 to 100,000 clones, approximately 87% of them seen once. Material: peripheral blood, obtained 28 days after the second AZD1222 dose. The source is an adult who received the AZD1222 COVID-19 vaccine.

This clone was picked up a small number of times. The V call is TRBV30, the J call TRBJ1-1, with TRBD1 identical over 9 bases. The CDR3 contains 15 residues. Germline lookup yields CDR1 GTSNPN and CDR2 SVGIG (reference sequence). V lost 2 bases and J lost 5; bases outside the gene matches: 9. The CDR3 region is CAWSPFDRGDTEAFF. In nucleotides, the CDR3 is TGTGCCTGGAGTCCTTTTGACAGGGGGGATACTGAAGCTTTCTTT.

The CDR3 nucleotides are TGTGCCAGCAGCTTCCGGGACAGCCCCTACGAGCAGTACTTC. This translates into CASSFRDSPYEQYF. The chain couples TRBV11-2 to TRBJ2-7; 7 positions match TRBD1. V trimming: 3 bases; J trimming: 2 bases; junction bases outside the gene matches: 4. Germline V gene sequence: CDR1 SGHAT, CDR2 FQNNGV. This CDR3 comprises 14 residues.

The chain couples TRBV5-4 to TRBJ2-1, with TRBD1 identical over 7 bases. This CDR3 contains 13 residues. Germline lookup yields CDR1 SGHNT and CDR2 YYREEE (reference sequence). V dropped 0 bases and J dropped 8; count of bases not matched to a gene: 2. The CDR3 is CASSLDRGHEQFF. DNA of the CDR3: TGTGCCAGCAGCTTGGACAGGGGTCATGAGCAGTTCTTC.

The chain joins TRBV9 to TRBJ1-4; possible D gene TRBD1, 5 bases. This CDR3 has 15 residues. Trimming removed 0 bases at V and 6 bases at J, with 12 bases between. Germline V lookup: CDR1 SGDLS, CDR2 YYNGEE. The CDR3 spells CASSVDGTRDEKLFF. The CDR3 DNA is TGTGCCAGCAGCGTAGATGGGACCAGGGATGAAAAACTGTTTTTT.

The rearrangement joins TRBV28 to TRBJ2-5; D is uncertain. The length of the CDR3 is 13 residues. The ends were cut back, 4 bases at V and 4 bases at J, with 10 bases in the middle. Germline V gene data show CDR1 as MDHEN and CDR2 as SYDVKM. In DNA, the CDR3 is TGTGCCAGCAGTTCTCAGCTCCCAGAGACCCAGTACTTC. This translates into CASSSQLPETQYF.

The rearrangement joins TRBV5-5 to TRBJ1-2, with D perhaps TRBD1 (6 bases). CDR3 length: 12 amino acids. Germline CDR1 is SGHKS and CDR2 is YYEKEE (reference sequence). V was shortened by 10 bases and J by 4 bases, with 14 bases between the two germline ends. The chain's CDR3 is CARKGGLYGYTF. CDR3 nucleotides: TGTGCCCGGAAGGGGGGACTCTATGGCTACACCTTC.

V usage is TRBV4-1 and J usage is TRBJ2-1; 12 nucleotides line up with TRBD1. V lost 3 bases, J lost 6 bases, and 9 bases stayed unmatched. CDR3 length equals 17 residues. Germline V gene sequence: CDR1 MGHRA, CDR2 YSYEKL. The CDR3 here is CASSQLTGTGGFNEQFF. The CDR3 bases are TGCGCCAGCAGCCAGCTAACCGGGACAGGGGGCTTCAATGAGCAGTTCTTC.

This clone was seen a single time. Additional DNA sequences in this sample encode the identical CDR3. The V and J genes are TRBV5-1 and TRBJ2-7; 8 nucleotides line up with TRBD1. Germline CDR1 and CDR2: SGHRS and YFSETQ. V shed 3 bases and J 3 bases; nucleotides not matched to a gene: 2. The CDR3 extends over 13 amino acids. CDR3 amino acids: CASSSGQGYEQYF. In DNA form, the CDR3 reads TGCGCCAGCAGCTCTGGACAGGGCTACGAGCAGTACTTC. The full variable domain, with the rest looked up from reference TRBV5-1 and TRBJ2-7, is KAGVTQTPRYLIKTRGQQVTLSCSPISGHRSVSWYQQTPGQGLQFLFEYFSETQRNKGNFPGRFSGRQFSNSRSEMNVSTLELGDSALYLCASSSGQGYEQYFGPGTRLTVT.

The chain couples TRBV27 to TRBJ2-5, with a possible D match to TRBD2 (6 bases). The germline gives CDR1 MNHEY, CDR2 SMNVEV (reference sequence). The CDR3 extends over 15 amino acids. Trimming took 3 bases from V and 0 from J, leaving 11 bases between them. Written as DNA, the CDR3 is TGTGCCAGCAGTTTTGATAGGAGGGACCAAGAGACCCAGTACTTC. It translates to CASSFDRRDQETQYF.

The genes are TRBV28 and TRBJ2-7; D unresolved. The CDR3 is 13 amino acids. CDR1 is MDHEN and CDR2 is SYDVKM in the germline V gene. V was pared by 6 bases and J by 3 bases, with 12 bases between. DNA for the CDR3: TGTGCCAGCAGGCTCACAGCCAACTACGAGCAGTACTTC. Amino acid sequence: CASRLTANYEQYF. The variable domain in full, with the rest retrieved from reference TRBV28 and TRBJ2-7, is DVKVTQSSRYLVKRTGEKVFLECVQDMDHENMFWYRQDPGLGLRLIYFSYDVKMKEKGDIPEGYSVSREKKERFSLILESASTNQTSMYLCASRLTANYEQYFGPGTRLTVT.

The chain joins TRBV15 to TRBJ1-1, with D possibly matching TRBD1 (6 bases). The V end lost 9 bases, the J end lost 2 bases, and 13 bases lay between the germline ends. The germline CDR1 and CDR2 sequences are LNHNV and YYDKDF (reference sequence). This CDR3 is built from 13 residues. CDR3 nucleotides: TGTGCCACTGAGGACAGCGAAAACACTGAAGCTTTCTTT. Its protein product is CATEDSENTEAFF. Full variable domain (remainder filled in from reference TRBV15 and TRBJ1-1): DAMVIQNPRYQVTQFGKPVTLSCSQTLNHNVMYWYQQKSSQAPKLLFHYYDKDFNNEADTPDNFQSRRPNTSFCFLDIRSPGLGDTAMYLCATEDSENTEAFFGQGTRLTVV.

The gene calls are TRBV5-1 and TRBJ1-6, with no clear D. Trimming left V 7 bases short and J 7 bases short, with 15 bases between. This CDR3 has 14 residues. Germline loops: CDR1 SGHRS, CDR2 YFSETQ. The CDR3 bases are TGCGCCAGCTCGTTGACGGGTGTGAATTCACCCCTCCACTTT. It codes for CASSLTGVNSPLHF.

The chain combines TRBV2 with TRBJ2-1; 8 nucleotides line up with TRBD2. After removal of 7 bases from V and 7 bases from J, the junction contained 9 bases not matched to a gene. CDR3 length equals 14 residues. CDR1 SNHLY and CDR2 FYNNEI come from the germline V gene. The CDR3 loop is CASTPESGGNEQFF. As DNA, the CDR3 is TGTGCCAGCACCCCGGAGAGCGGGGGAAATGAGCAGTTCTTC.

The V gene is TRBV6-6, the J gene TRBJ1-1; 7 bases map to TRBD1. V shed 1 base, J shed 0 bases, and the junction held 5 bases outside the gene matches. CDR3 length: 16 residues. Looked up from germline, CDR1 is MNHNY and CDR2 is SVGAGI (reference sequence). The CDR3 loop reads CASSYFQGGMNTEAFF. The CDR3 nucleotides read TGTGCCAGCAGTTACTTCCAAGGGGGCATGAACACTGAAGCTTTCTTT.

The CDR3, as DNA: TGTGCCAGCAGTTCTAGCGGGGGGGCTTCGGGTACGCAGTATTTT. It encodes CASSSSGGASGTQYF. V is TRBV3-1 (or the pseudogene TRBV3-2) and J is TRBJ2-3, with 12 bases lining up with TRBD2. Trimming at V came to 6 bases and at J to 8 bases, leaving 9 bases not matched to a gene. CDR1 and CDR2 from the germline V gene are LGHDT and YNNKEL (reference sequence). The CDR3 consists of 15 residues.

This chain connects TRBV6-6 to TRBJ2-2; D remains ambiguous. Trimming cost V 5 bases and J 4 bases, with 11 bases left between them. The CDR3 is 14 amino acids. The V gene's germline CDR1 is MNHNY and CDR2 SVGAGI (reference sequence). CDR3 loop: CASSPTGVTGELFF. Written as DNA, the CDR3 is TGTGCCAGCAGTCCCACTGGAGTCACCGGGGAGCTGTTTTTT.

The chain has TRBV19 and TRBJ1-5; D uncertain. Germline lookup yields CDR1 LNHDA and CDR2 SQIVND (reference sequence). V shed 0 bases and J shed 5 bases, with 5 bases lying between them. This CDR3 spans 13 amino acids. The CDR3 here is CASSIDGDQPQHF. CDR3 coding DNA: TGTGCCAGTAGTATAGATGGGGATCAGCCCCAGCATTTT.

The CDR3 protein is CASSLRGNTEAFF. Here the CDR3 DNA reads TGTGCCAGCAGTCTCAGGGGGAACACTGAAGCTTTCTTT. This chain connects TRBV2 to TRBJ1-1; maybe TRBD1 (6 bases). Between the trimmed V and J ends, which lost 5 bases and 1 base, there was a span of 8 bases. There are 13 residues in the CDR3. Germline V gene lookup returns CDR1 SNHLY and CDR2 FYNNEI.

The chain is built from TRBV6-5 and TRBJ2-5; D might be TRBD1 (5 bases). Between the trimmed V and J ends, which lost 6 bases and 5 bases, there was a span of 16 bases. Germline values: CDR1 MNHEY, CDR2 SVGAGI. CDR3 size: 14 residues. The CDR3: CASSQGSLGETQYF. CDR3 in DNA: TGTGCCAGCAGCCAGGGATCCCTGGGTGAGACCCAGTACTTC.

This chain uses TRBV4-2 with TRBJ1-2, with D perhaps TRBD1 (6 bases). The germline CDR1 and CDR2 sequences are LGHNA and YNFKEQ. V was shortened by 0 bases and J by 7 bases, with 12 bases between the two germline ends. The CDR3 is 14 amino acids. CDR3 amino acids: CASSQDPQGRGYTF. As DNA, the CDR3 is TGTGCCAGCAGCCAAGATCCGCAGGGGCGTGGCTACACCTTC.

The DNA for the CDR3 is TGTGCCAGCAGCTTGGGTTCAAATCCGCAGTATTTT. As protein: CASSLGSNPQYF. This chain joins TRBV11-3 and TRBJ2-3, with no clear D. V lost 3 bases and J lost 10, with 11 bases in between. This CDR3 has 12 residues. CDR1 and CDR2 from the germline V gene are SGHNT and YENEEA.